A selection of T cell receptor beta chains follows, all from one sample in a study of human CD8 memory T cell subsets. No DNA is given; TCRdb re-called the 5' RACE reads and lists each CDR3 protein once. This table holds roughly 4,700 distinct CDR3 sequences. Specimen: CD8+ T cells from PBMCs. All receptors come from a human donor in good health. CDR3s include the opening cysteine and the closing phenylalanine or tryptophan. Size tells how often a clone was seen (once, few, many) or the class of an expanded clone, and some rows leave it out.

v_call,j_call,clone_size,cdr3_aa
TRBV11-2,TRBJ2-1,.,CASSHDGTSGYHNEQFF
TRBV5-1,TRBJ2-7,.,CASSLDTDSYEQYF
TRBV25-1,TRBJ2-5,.,CASSGDSLGETQYF
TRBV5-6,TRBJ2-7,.,CASSLLISGSIHEQYF
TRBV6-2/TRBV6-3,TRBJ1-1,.,CASSYREGFTEAFF
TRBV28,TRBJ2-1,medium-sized,CASSFGSGEGYNEQFF
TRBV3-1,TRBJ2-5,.,CASSQVDIAGQETQYF
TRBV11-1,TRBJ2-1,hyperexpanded,CASSSGTSDYNEQFF
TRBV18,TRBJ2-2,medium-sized,CASSPTGTSGTTGELFF
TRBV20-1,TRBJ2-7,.,CSARGGVGRFSYEQYF
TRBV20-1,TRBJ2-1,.,CSAPDLQGASYNEQFF
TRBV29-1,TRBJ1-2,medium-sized,CSVEDSPGPYGYTF
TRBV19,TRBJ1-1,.,CASRQGIGLNTEAFF
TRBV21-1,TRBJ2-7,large,CASSKAGSYEQYF
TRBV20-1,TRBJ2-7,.,CSATGTSGIYEQYF
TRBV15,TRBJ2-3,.,CATRQGTGITDTQYF
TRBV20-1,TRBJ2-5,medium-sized,CSARGRREWETQYF
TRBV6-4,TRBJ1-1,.,CASSDSIGGHEAFF
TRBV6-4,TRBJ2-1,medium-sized,CASSDSSGSYNEQFF
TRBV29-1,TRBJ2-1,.,CSVGGSGSSITDEQFF
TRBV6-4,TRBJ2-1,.,CASSVLAGSGDEQFF
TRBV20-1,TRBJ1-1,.,CSAKDPAQNTEAFF
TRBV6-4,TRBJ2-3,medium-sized,CASSDRADGTDTQYF
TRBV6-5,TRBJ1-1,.,CASTLTAEAFF
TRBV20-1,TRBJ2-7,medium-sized,CSALSGLAREEQYF
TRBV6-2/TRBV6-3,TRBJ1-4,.,CASSTGQGFEKLFF
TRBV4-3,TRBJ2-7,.,CASSQDVETRVHEQYF
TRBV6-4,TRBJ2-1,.,CASSERGTHEQFF
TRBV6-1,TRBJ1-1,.,CASSEGTGGTEAFF
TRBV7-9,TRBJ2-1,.,CASSFGLAGSYNEQFF
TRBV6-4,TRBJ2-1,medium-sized,CASSETGTSNEQFF
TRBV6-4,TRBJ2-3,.,CASSDGATDTQYF
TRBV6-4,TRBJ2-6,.,CASSPGVSGANVLTF
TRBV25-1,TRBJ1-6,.,CASRGHNSPLHF
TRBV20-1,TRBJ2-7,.,CSARAPTSGFSYEQYF
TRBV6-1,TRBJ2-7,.,CASSEEEGGPYEQYF
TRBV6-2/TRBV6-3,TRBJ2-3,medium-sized,CASSYGTTTDTQYF
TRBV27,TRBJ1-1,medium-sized,CASSLVVGRAMNTEAFF
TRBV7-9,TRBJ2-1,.,CASSSTESSGGAPPSYNEQFF
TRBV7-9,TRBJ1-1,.,CASSGSGTGITEAFF
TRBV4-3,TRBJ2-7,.,CASSQDRGTSGVFYEQYF
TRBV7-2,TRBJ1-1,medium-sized,CASTSFDPNTEAFF
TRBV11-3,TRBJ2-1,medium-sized,CASSLSGNEQFF
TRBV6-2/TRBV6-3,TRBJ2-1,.,CASSKTSGEGNEQFF
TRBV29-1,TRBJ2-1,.,CSVEDRGPSGDNEQFF